This record covers a single TCR beta chain. This specimen comes from a study of cytomegalovirus exposure and HLA in healthy donors. PCR was performed using 60 Vbeta and 13 Jbeta primers. Some clones are missing from TCRdb's copy, which holds only in-frame ones; the method was immunoSEQ multiplex PCR. The data hold roughly 160,000 clones, with approximately 70% observed a single time. The specimen was PBMCs. The clonotype was recovered from a woman between 18 and 29 years old in good health and CMV-seropositive.

CDR3 DNA: TGTGCCAGCAGTTTATCAGGGACAGGGAGCTACGAGCAGTACTTC. It yields the protein CASSLSGTGSYEQYF. The gene calls are TRBV27 and TRBJ2-7; 9 bases line up with TRBD1. Per the germline V gene, CDR1 is MNHEY and CDR2 is SMNVEV (reference sequence). The V and J ends lost 0 bases and 3 bases, in that order; junction bases with no gene match: 3. CDR3 length: 15 residues.